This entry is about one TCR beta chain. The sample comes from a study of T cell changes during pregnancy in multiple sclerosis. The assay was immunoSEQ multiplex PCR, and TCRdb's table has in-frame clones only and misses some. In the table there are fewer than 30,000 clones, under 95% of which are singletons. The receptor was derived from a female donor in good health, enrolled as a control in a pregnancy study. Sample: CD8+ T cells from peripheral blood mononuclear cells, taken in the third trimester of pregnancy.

The CDR3: CSVEDGTETGELFF. DNA of the CDR3: TGCAGCGTTGAAGATGGGACAGAGACCGGGGAGCTGTTTTTT. The V gene is TRBV29-1, the J gene TRBJ2-2, with TRBD1 matching over 7 bases. Germline V lookup: CDR1 SQVTM, CDR2 ANQGSEA. The CDR3 totals 14 residues. The V gene end was trimmed by 0 bases and the J gene end by 5 bases; junction bases not matched to a gene: 3.